This T cell receptor beta chain emerged from a study of blood T cell repertoires in COVID-19. At the level of the study: Samples taken during acute and convalescent COVID-19 were collected in the United States, Italy and Spain.

Individuals aged about 18 to 90 years were recruited from 24 US areas. Recovered participants had two consecutive negative NP/OP PCR tests, healthcare professional clearance, or symptom resolution. How the authors handled the data: Estimation of nucleated cell counts was performed using reference gene primer amplification. The table came from immunoSEQ multiplex PCR; TCRdb's copy has only in-frame clones and leaves some out. V and J calls and clone size are given by that table; D and trimming were obtained from the DNA. The data hold 450,000 to 600,000 clones, with about 90% observed a single time. In germline, CDR1 is MNHEY, CDR2 SMNVEV (reference sequence). This CDR3 is built from 12 residues. Trimming shortened V by 7 bases and J by 3 bases, and 9 bases separated the two germline ends.

This rearrangement joins TRBV27 to TRBJ1-2; unclear D gene. Sequencing was performed on PBMCs or T cells enriched from blood (not recorded which). This TCR was recovered from a young woman who had recovered from COVID-19. The CDR3 loop reads CASKSGYYGYTF. The CDR3 coding sequence is TGTGCCAGCAAGTCCGGGTACTATGGCTACACCTTC.